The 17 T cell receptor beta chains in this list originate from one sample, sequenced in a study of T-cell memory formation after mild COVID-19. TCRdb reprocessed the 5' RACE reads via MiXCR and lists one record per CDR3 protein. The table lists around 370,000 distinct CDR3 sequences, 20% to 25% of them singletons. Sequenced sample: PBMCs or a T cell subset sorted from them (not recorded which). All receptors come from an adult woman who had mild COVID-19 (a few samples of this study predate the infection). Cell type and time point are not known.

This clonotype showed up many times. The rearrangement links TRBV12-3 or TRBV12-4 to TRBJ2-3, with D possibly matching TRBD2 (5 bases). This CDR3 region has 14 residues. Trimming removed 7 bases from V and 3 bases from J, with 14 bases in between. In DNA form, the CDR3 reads TGTGCCAGCATGCTATTCGGACTTACAGATACGCAGTATTTT. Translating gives CASMLFGLTDTQYF.

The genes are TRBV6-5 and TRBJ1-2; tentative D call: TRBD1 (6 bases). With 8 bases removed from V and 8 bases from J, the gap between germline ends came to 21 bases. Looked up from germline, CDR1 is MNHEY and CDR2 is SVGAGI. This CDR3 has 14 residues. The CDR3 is CASRGRDTLGGYTF. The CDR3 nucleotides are TGTGCCAGCCGTGGGCGGGACACTTTGGGCGGCTACACCTTC.

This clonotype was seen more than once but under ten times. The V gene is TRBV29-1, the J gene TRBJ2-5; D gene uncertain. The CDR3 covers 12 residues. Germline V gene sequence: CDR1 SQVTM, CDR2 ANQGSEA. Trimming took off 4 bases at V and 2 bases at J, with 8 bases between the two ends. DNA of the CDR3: TGCAGCGTTGTGGGTCGACAAGAGACCCAGTACTTC. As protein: CSVVGRQETQYF.

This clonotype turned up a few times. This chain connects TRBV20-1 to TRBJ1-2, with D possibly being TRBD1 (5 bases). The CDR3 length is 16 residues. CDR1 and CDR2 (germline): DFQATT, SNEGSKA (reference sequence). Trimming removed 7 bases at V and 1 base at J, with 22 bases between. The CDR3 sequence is CSGEQEKGLFNYGYTF. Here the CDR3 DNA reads TGCAGTGGCGAGCAGGAGAAGGGACTTTTTAACTATGGCTACACCTTC.

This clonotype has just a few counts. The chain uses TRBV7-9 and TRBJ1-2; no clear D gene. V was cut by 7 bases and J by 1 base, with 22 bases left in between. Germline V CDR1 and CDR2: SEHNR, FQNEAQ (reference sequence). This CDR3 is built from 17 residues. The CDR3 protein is CASILGPPGGFNYGYTF. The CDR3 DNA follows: TGTGCCAGCATTCTAGGCCCCCCGGGCGGATTTAACTATGGCTACACCTTC.

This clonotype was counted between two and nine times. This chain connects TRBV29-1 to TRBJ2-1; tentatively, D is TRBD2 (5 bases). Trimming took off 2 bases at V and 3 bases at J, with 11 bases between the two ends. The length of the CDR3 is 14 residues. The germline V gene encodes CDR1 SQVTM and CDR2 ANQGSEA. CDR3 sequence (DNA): TGCAGCGTTGAAAGAGGGATCGGCTACAATGAGCAGTTCTTC. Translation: CSVERGIGYNEQFF.

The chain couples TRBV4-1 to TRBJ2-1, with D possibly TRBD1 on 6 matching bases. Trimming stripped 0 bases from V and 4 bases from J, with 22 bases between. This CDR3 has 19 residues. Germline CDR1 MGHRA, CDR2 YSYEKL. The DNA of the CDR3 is TGCGCCAGCAGCCAAGAATCAGGACAGCTCAAGTCGTATTACAATGAGCAGTTCTTC. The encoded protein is CASSQESGQLKSYYNEQFF.

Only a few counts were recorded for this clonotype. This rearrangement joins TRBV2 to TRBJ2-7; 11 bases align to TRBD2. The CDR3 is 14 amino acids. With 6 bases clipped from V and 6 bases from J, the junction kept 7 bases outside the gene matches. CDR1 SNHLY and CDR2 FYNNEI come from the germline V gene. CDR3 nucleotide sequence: TGTGCCAGCAGAAAAGATGGACTAGCGGGCGAGCAGTACTTC. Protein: CASRKDGLAGEQYF.

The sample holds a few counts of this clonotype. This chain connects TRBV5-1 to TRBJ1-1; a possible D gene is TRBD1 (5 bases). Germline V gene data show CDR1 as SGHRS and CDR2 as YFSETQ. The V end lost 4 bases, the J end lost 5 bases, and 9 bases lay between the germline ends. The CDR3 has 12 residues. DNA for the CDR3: TGCGCCAGCAGCCAGCCAGGGACTGAAGCTTTCTTT. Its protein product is CASSQPGTEAFF.

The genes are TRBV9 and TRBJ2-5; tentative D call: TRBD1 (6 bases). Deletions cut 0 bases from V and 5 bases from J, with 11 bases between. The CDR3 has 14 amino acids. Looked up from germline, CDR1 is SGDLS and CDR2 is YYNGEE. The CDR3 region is CASSVGAGDETQYF. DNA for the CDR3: TGTGCCAGCAGCGTAGGGGCAGGGGATGAGACCCAGTACTTC. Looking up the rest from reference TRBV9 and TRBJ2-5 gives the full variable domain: DSGVTQTPKHLITATGQRVTLRCSPRSGDLSVYWYQQSLDQGLQFLIQYYNGEERAKGNILERFSAQQFPDLHSELNLSSLELGDSALYFCASSVGAGDETQYFGPGTRLLVL.

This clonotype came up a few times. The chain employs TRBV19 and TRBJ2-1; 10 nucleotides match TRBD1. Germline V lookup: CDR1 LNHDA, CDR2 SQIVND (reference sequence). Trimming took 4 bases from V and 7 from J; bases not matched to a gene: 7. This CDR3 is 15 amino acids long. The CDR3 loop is CASSTGTGASNEQFF. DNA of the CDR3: TGTGCCAGTAGTACTGGGACAGGGGCCTCTAATGAGCAGTTCTTC. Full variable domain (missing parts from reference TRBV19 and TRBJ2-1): DGGITQSPKYLFRKEGQNVTLSCEQNLNHDAMYWYRQDPGQGLRLIYYSQIVNDFQKGDIAEGYSVSREKKESFPLTVTSAQKNPTAFYLCASSTGTGASNEQFFGPGTRLTVL.

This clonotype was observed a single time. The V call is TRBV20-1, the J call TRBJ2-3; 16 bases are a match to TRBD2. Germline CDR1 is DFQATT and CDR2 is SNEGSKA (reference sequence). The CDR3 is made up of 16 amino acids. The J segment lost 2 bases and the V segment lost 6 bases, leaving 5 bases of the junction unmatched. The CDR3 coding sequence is TGCAGTGCCCTGGGACTAGCGGGGGGGCTCACAGATACGCAGTATTTT. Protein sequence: CSALGLAGGLTDTQYF.

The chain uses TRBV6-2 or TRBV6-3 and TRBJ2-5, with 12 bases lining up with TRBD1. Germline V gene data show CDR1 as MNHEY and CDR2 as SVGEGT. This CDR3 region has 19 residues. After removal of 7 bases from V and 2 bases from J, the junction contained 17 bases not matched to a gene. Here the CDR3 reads CASNPPSGTGGIPQETQYF. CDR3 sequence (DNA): TGTGCCAGCAATCCGCCCTCCGGGACAGGGGGCATACCGCAAGAGACCCAGTACTTC.

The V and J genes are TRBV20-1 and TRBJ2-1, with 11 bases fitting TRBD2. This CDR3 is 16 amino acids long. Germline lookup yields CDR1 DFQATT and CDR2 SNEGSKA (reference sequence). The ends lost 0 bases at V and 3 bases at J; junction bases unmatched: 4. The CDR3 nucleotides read TGCAGTGCTAGAGAACCCGGGACTAGCGGCTACAATGAGCAGTTCTTC. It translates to CSAREPGTSGYNEQFF.

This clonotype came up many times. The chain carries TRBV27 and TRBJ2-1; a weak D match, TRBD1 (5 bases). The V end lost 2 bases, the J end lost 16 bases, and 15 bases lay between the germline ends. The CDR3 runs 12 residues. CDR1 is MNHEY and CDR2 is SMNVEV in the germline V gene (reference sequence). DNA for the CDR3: TGTGCCAGCAGTTTAGAGAAGTGGGGCCATTTCTTC. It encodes CASSLEKWGHFF.

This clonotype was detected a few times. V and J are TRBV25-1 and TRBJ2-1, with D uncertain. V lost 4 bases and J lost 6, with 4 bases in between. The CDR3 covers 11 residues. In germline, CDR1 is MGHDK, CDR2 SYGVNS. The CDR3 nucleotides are TGTGCCAGCAGTGTTACCAATGAGCAGTTCTTC. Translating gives CASSVTNEQFF.

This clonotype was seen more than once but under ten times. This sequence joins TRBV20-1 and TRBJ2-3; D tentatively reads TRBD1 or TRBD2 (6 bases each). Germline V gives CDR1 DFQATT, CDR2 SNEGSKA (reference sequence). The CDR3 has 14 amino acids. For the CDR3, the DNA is TGCAGCGTTCCGAGGGGGGCTCGGACAGATACGCAGTATTTT. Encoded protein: CSVPRGARTDTQYF.